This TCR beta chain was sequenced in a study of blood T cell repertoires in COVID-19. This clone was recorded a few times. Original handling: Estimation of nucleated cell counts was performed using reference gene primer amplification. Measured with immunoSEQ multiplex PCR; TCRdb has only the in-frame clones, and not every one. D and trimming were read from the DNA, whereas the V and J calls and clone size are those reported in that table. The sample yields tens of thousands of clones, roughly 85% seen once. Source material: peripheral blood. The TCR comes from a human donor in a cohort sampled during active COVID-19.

The CDR3 region has the DNA TGTGCCAGCAGTTGGGACAGGAACCTCTCCTATAATTCACCCCTCCACTTT. Translating gives CASSWDRNLSYNSPLHF. V usage is TRBV11-2 and J usage is TRBJ1-6; TRBD1 aligns across 8 bases. J was trimmed by 0 bases and V by 6 bases; bases with no gene match: 7. Germline assignment: CDR1 SGHAT and CDR2 FQNNGV. The CDR3 is 17 amino acids. Variable domain in full (rest from reference TRBV11-2 and TRBJ1-6): EAGVAQSPRYKIIEKRQSVAFWCNPISGHATLYWYQQILGQGPKLLIQFQNNGVVDDSQLPKDRFSAERLKGVDSTLKIQPAKLEDSAVYLCASSWDRNLSYNSPLHFGNGTRLTVT.